Given below is one T cell receptor beta chain in context. CDR1 is SNHLY, CDR2 FYNNEI, per germline. After removal of 8 bases from V and 3 bases from J, the junction contained 12 bases not matched to a gene. This CDR3 spans 15 amino acids. These data are taken from a study of shared T cell receptors in the human thymus. Clones were read by immunoSEQ multiplex PCR, and TCRdb kept only the in-frame ones, dropping some. The table has hundreds of thousands of clones, around 87% seen once. These data were also filed under a second study, of human thymus T cells. That work states: Thymus tissue for the work was resected from patients undergoing corrective heart surgery.

Sequenced input: thymocytes. This clonotype originated in a boy in the first two years of life with a congenital heart defect. The chain has TRBV2 and TRBJ1-1, with 7 bases matching TRBD1. The CDR3 is CASGAAIRGDTEAFF. CDR3 in DNA: TGTGCCAGCGGGGCAGCCATCAGGGGGGACACTGAAGCTTTCTTT.